The entry below describes one T cell receptor (beta chain). The antigen remains undetermined. Time point given: newly diagnosed GD, antithyroid drugs for less than 3 months. PBMC-extracted RNA yielded the TCR library. With iRepertoire HTBI primers and Arm-PCR of CDR3 regions, TCR beta libraries were built. Each CDR3 protein gets one entry after TCRdb re-called the multiplex PCR reads with MiXCR. The sample has fewer than 650,000 distinct CDR3 sequences, roughly 16% seen once. The data originate from a study of regulatory T cells in long-lasting Graves disease. Study-wide findings and caveats: Persistent disease was associated with favored TRBV28 usage and with favored use of TRBJ1-2 and TRBJ2-5. In persistent patients, shared public clonotypes (roughly 2,800) outnumbered those in new patients (around 1,000).

CDR1 is SGHRS and CDR2 is YFSETQ in the germline V gene. V gave up 7 bases and J gave up 1 base, with 5 bases separating them. The CDR3 runs 11 residues. The data also belong to a second study, concerning T cells in Graves' hyperthyroidism and ophthalmopathy. That report adds: Among clonotypes expanded in thyroid above 0.001, most were also found in blood.

The starting material was peripheral blood mononuclear cells (PBMCs), obtained at new diagnosis, from a patient treated with antithyroid drugs. V usage is TRBV5-1 and J usage is TRBJ1-2, with no clear D. This clonotype originated in a man aged 18-30 years with Graves disease. The CDR3 DNA reads TGCGCCAGCTCCAATAACTATGGCTACACCTTC. Translated: CASSNNYGYTF.